These 20 T cell receptor beta chains originate from one sample sequenced in a study of cytomegalovirus exposure and HLA in healthy donors. In the PCR, 60 Vbeta and 13 Jbeta primers were used. Assay: immunoSEQ multiplex PCR; the TCRdb copy retains only in-frame clones and omits some. This repertoire shows about 110,000 clones, around 80% found once; its top ten account for 5% to 7.5%. Sequenced input: PBMCs. All receptors derive from a woman between 50 and 59 years old in good health and CMV-seropositive.

There are a few counts of this clone. The chain uses TRBV19 and TRBJ2-1; the D gene is possibly TRBD2 (5 bases). The CDR3 covers 14 residues. V dropped 7 bases and J dropped 2 bases, with 12 bases sitting between them. Germline lookup yields CDR1 LNHDA and CDR2 SQIVND (reference sequence). CDR3 protein: CASKYGVTYNEQFF. The CDR3 nucleotides read TGTGCCAGTAAGTACGGGGTCACCTACAATGAGCAGTTCTTC.

This rearrangement joins TRBV11-1 to TRBJ2-1; maybe TRBD1 (6 bases). The CDR3 is made up of 13 amino acids. CDR1 and CDR2 (germline): SGHAT, FQDESV (reference sequence). Trimming removed 1 base from V and 11 bases from J, with 12 bases in between. CDR3 loop: CASSLVEGTKQFF. CDR3 bases: TGTGCCAGCAGCTTAGTAGAGGGGACAAAGCAGTTCTTC.

V gene TRBV2 combines with J gene TRBJ2-3, with TRBD1 identical over 10 bases. The junction had 9 bases not matched to a gene; V was cut back by 6 bases and J by 0 bases. Germline CDR1 reads SNHLY; CDR2 reads FYNNEI. The CDR3 runs to 17 residues. CDR3 in DNA: TGTGCCAGCAGCCACGGGACAGGGGCCCTTAGCACAGATACGCAGTATTTT. Translation: CASSHGTGALSTDTQYF.

The J gene is TRBJ1-4, the V gene TRBV6-6; the match to TRBD1 covers 8 bases. The germline V gene encodes CDR1 MNHNY and CDR2 SVGAGI (reference sequence). The junction had 11 bases not matched to a gene; V was cut back by 6 bases and J by 8 bases. The CDR3 runs 15 residues. CDR3 coding DNA: TGTGCCAGCAGCCGCCCAGCAGGGGGCTTGGAAAAACTGTTTTTT. Translating it yields CASSRPAGGLEKLFF.

This clone was seen more than once but under ten times. The chain is built from TRBV11-2 and TRBJ1-1, with D maybe TRBD1 (5 bases). The CDR3 loop spans 13 amino acids. Germline V CDR1 and CDR2: SGHAT, FQNNGV. Trimming took off 6 bases at V and 5 bases at J, with 13 bases between the two ends. The CDR3 DNA reads TGTGCCAGCAGACGTCATGGGGGGACTGAAGCTTTCTTT. This codes for CASRRHGGTEAFF. Combining the CDR3 with reference TRBV11-2 and TRBJ1-1 gives the whole variable domain EAGVAQSPRYKIIEKRQSVAFWCNPISGHATLYWYQQILGQGPKLLIQFQNNGVVDDSQLPKDRFSAERLKGVDSTLKIQPAKLEDSAVYLCASRRHGGTEAFFGQGTRLTVV.

V is TRBV5-1 and J is TRBJ1-3, with D perhaps matching TRBD1 (5 bases). Germline loops: CDR1 SGHRS, CDR2 YFSETQ. V lost 3 bases and J 0 bases, leaving 13 bases between the germline ends. CDR3 length equals 16 residues. CDR3 nucleotides: TGCGCCAGCAGCTCCACGGGGGGACTCTCTGGAAACACCATATATTTT. Encoded protein: CASSSTGGLSGNTIYF.

The genes are TRBV6-5 and TRBJ1-1, with D possibly TRBD1 on 5 matching bases. The CDR3 sequence is 14 residues long. The V and J ends lost 2 bases and 0 bases respectively, with 7 bases between them. The germline CDR1 and CDR2 sequences are MNHEY and SVGAGI. This CDR3 is CASSYDRLNTEAFF. The CDR3 DNA follows: TGTGCCAGCAGTTACGACAGACTGAACACTGAAGCTTTCTTT.

The chain uses TRBV28 and TRBJ1-2; D possibly corresponds to TRBD1 (6 bases). Trimming pared 2 bases from V and 0 bases from J, leaving 19 bases between. CDR1 is MDHEN and CDR2 is SYDVKM in the germline V gene. CDR3 length: 18 residues. This CDR3 is CASSLRPGTSSSNYGYTF. In DNA form, the CDR3 reads TGTGCCAGCAGTTTAAGGCCCGGGACAAGTTCTTCTAACTATGGCTACACCTTC.

This clone was found once. The gene calls are TRBV2 and TRBJ2-3; D is unresolved. V lost 6 bases and J lost 2, with 6 bases in between. The germline CDR1 and CDR2 sequences are SNHLY and FYNNEI. The CDR3 contains 12 residues. CDR3 amino acids: CASSRSTDTQYF. The CDR3, as DNA: TGTGCCAGCAGCCGGTCCACAGATACGCAGTATTTT. Based on the CDR3 plus reference TRBV2 and TRBJ2-3, the full variable domain is EPEVTQTPSHQVTQMGQEVILRCVPISNHLYFYWYRQILGQKVEFLVSFYNNEISEKSEIFDDQFSVERPDGSNFTLKIRSTKLEDSAMYFCASSRSTDTQYFGPGTRLTVL.

A single count supports this clone. The sample holds other DNA sequences that translate to the same CDR3. The genes are TRBV7-6 and TRBJ1-1; the match to TRBD1 covers 10 bases. Trimming at V came to 5 bases and at J to 8 bases, leaving 11 bases not matched to a gene. Germline V gene data show CDR1 as SGHVS and CDR2 as FNYEAQ. This CDR3 has 15 amino acids. The CDR3 loop reads CASSLGGQGLTEAFF. In nucleotides, the CDR3 is TGTGCCAGCAGCCTTGGGGGACAGGGGCTCACCGAAGCTTTCTTT.

V is TRBV5-8 and J is TRBJ1-5; TRBD1 is a possible D gene (5 bases). CDR1 is SGHTS, CDR2 YDEGEE, per germline. This CDR3 has 17 amino acids. V was cut by 6 bases and J by 3 bases, with 22 bases left in between. The CDR3 region has the DNA TGTGCCAGCAACCTTTTCGTGGGAGGACATCTCAATCAGCCCCAGCATTTT. Protein product: CASNLFVGGHLNQPQHF.

This clone was recorded only once. This chain joins TRBV30 and TRBJ1-5; possibly TRBD1 for D (6 bases). The V end lost 6 bases, the J end lost 2 bases, and 8 bases lay between the germline ends. CDR1 and CDR2 (germline): GTSNPN, SVGIG (reference sequence). The CDR3 extends over 12 amino acids. This CDR3 reads CACSGGNQPQHF. CDR3 bases: TGTGCCTGTTCAGGGGGCAATCAGCCCCAGCATTTT.

V usage is TRBV5-4 and J usage is TRBJ1-2; possibly TRBD1 for D (6 bases). Germline-derived CDR1 and CDR2 are SGHNT and YYREEE (reference sequence). Trimming took 0 bases from V and 6 from J, leaving 18 bases between them. This CDR3 region has 16 residues. The CDR3 spells CASSLELRQGINGYTF. DNA of the CDR3: TGTGCCAGCAGCTTGGAACTTCGGCAGGGGATAAATGGCTACACCTTC. Based on the CDR3 plus reference TRBV5-4 and TRBJ1-2, the full variable domain is ETGVTQSPTHLIKTRGQQVTLRCSSQSGHNTVSWYQQALGQGPQFIFQYYREEENGRGNFPPRFSGLQFPNYSSELNVNALELDDSALYLCASSLELRQGINGYTFGSGTRLTVV.

The chain is built from TRBV5-6 and TRBJ2-7, with D tentatively TRBD2 (6 bases). Trimming shortened V by 3 bases and J by 3 bases, and 16 bases separated the two germline ends. Germline CDR1 and CDR2: SGHDT and YYEEEE. The CDR3 is 15 amino acids. Written as DNA, the CDR3 is TGTGCCAGCAGCTGGGGCCCGAAGGAGGGCTACGAGCAGTACTTC. Its protein is CASSWGPKEGYEQYF.

The chain couples TRBV5-1 to TRBJ2-3; no definite D call. V lost 0 bases, J lost 3 bases, and 11 bases lay in between. Germline CDR1 SGHRS, CDR2 YFSETQ. There are 15 residues in the CDR3. The CDR3 region has the DNA TGCGCCAGCAGCTTGGATTATGGCTTGACAGATACGCAGTATTTT. It codes for CASSLDYGLTDTQYF. The variable domain in full, completed from reference TRBV5-1 and TRBJ2-3, reads KAGVTQTPRYLIKTRGQQVTLSCSPISGHRSVSWYQQTPGQGLQFLFEYFSETQRNKGNFPGRFSGRQFSNSRSEMNVSTLELGDSALYLCASSLDYGLTDTQYFGPGTRLTVL.

The V and J genes are TRBV5-1 and TRBJ1-4, with 12 bases that match TRBD1. Germline-derived CDR1 and CDR2 are SGHRS and YFSETQ. V trimming: 1 base; J trimming: 10 bases; junction bases outside the gene matches: 5. This CDR3 contains 15 residues. CDR3 DNA sequence: TGCGCCAGCAGCTTGTGGGACAGGGGGCATGGAAAACTGTTTTTT. Its protein is CASSLWDRGHGKLFF.

V is TRBV7-9 and J is TRBJ1-1, with 9 bases aligning to TRBD1. This CDR3 is 15 amino acids long. J was trimmed by 5 bases and V by 5 bases; bases with no gene match: 9. CDR1 and CDR2 (germline): SEHNR, FQNEAQ (reference sequence). The CDR3: CASSATGGLSTEAFF. Written as DNA, the CDR3 is TGTGCCAGCAGCGCTACAGGGGGCCTTTCAACTGAAGCTTTCTTT. The variable domain in full, completed from reference TRBV7-9 and TRBJ1-1, reads DTGVSQNPRHKITKRGQNVTFRCDPISEHNRLYWYRQTLGQGPEFLTYFQNEAQLEKSRLLSDRFSAERPKGSFSTLEIQRTEQGDSAMYLCASSATGGLSTEAFFGQGTRLTVV.

Details on this clone: The junction shows a germline mismatch at one end, possibly a read error. Other DNA sequences of this sample code for an identical CDR3. The CDR3 loop is CASSSEGQWGNQPQHF. The CDR3 DNA reads as TGTGCCAGCAGCTCTGAGGGACAATGGGGCAATCAGCCTCAGCATTTT. V gene TRBV5-6 combines with J gene TRBJ1-5; D perhaps matches TRBD1 (6 bases). Germline lookup yields CDR1 SGHDT and CDR2 YYEEEE. The CDR3 extends over 16 amino acids.

The chain couples TRBV28 to TRBJ2-5, with 10 bases that match TRBD1. J gave up 8 bases and V 3 bases, and 15 bases lay outside the gene matches. This CDR3 has 17 residues. The germline gives CDR1 MDHEN, CDR2 SYDVKM. CDR3 region: CASSFLSTGTGASTQYF. CDR3 nucleotide sequence: TGTGCCAGCAGTTTTCTGAGTACCGGGACAGGGGCCTCTACCCAGTACTTC.

CDR3: CGCELADTQYF. The CDR3 DNA reads TGCGGCTGTGAACTAGCGGATACGCAGTATTTT. This chain links TRBV29-1 with TRBJ2-3, with 7 bases matching TRBD2. There are 11 residues in the CDR3. Germline V gene data show CDR1 as SQVTM and CDR2 as ANQGSEA.